The T cell receptor (beta chain) described here comes from a study of human T cells and chemical hapten exposure. Study-level information: On approximately 2 cm by approximately 2 cm of upper inner arm skin, sensitization was performed with 2% DPC. Per-sample TCR yield variability stemmed mainly from small pooled library volume differences.

This clonotype occurred many times. The time point was: pre-sensitization, week 0. The treatment here: therapeutic diphenylcyclopropenone sensitization with weekly scalp DPC. Donors, patients with alopecia ranging from 18 to 70 years old and judged suitable for DPC, provided samples. V was cut by 5 bases and J by 0 bases, with 25 bases left in between. Looked up from germline, CDR1 is SGHVS and CDR2 is FQNEAQ. This CDR3 is built from 20 residues. In the library, unique molecular identifiers were attached to individual cDNA molecules. Via MiXCR, TCRdb re-called the RACE reads, giving one row per CDR3 protein. The data contain 300,000 to 450,000 distinct CDR3 sequences, over 5% of them singletons.

The source of this sequence is a woman aged 18-29 years with alopecia areata. Some clones in this sample may be carry-over from other donors' samples. The chain uses TRBV7-8 and TRBJ1-4, with D perhaps matching TRBD1 (6 bases). The starting material was whole blood, obtained in connection with sensitization to the hapten diphenylcyclopropenone (DPC). As DNA, the CDR3 is TGTGCCAGCAGCCCTTACAGGGTGTTAAGCCCTTCCTCAACTAATGAAAAACTGTTTTTT. Translation: CASSPYRVLSPSSTNEKLFF.